This entry lists 3 T cell receptor beta chains sequenced from one sample in a study of shared clonotypes between healthy human individuals. Generated by immunoSEQ multiplex PCR, the TCRdb table keeps only in-frame clones and is missing some. Among 2 million to 2.5 million clones listed, almost 96% were seen once. The sample taken for sequencing was naive CD4+ T cells sorted from blood. Subset: CD45RA+ positively selected. Source of these receptors: a man aged 18 to 35 in good health.

The chain uses TRBV29-1 and TRBJ2-1, with D perhaps being TRBD1 or TRBD2 (5 bases each). The V and J ends lost 4 bases and 8 bases respectively, with 15 bases between them. Germline lookup yields CDR1 SQVTM and CDR2 ANQGSEA. The CDR3 is 13 amino acids. The chain's CDR3 is CSVGGTHTDEQFF. The CDR3 DNA reads as TGCAGCGTTGGAGGGACGCACACCGATGAGCAGTTCTTC.

This clone appeared once. The junction shows a germline mismatch at one end, possibly a read error. The V and J genes are TRBV7-7 and TRBJ2-7; a possible D gene is TRBD2 (5 bases). Germline lookup yields CDR1 SSHAT and CDR2 FNYEAQ (reference sequence). The CDR3 contains 13 residues. The CDR3 nucleotides are TGTGCTAGCAGCTTATCGGGGTCGGGCGAGCAGTACTTC. Translation gives CASSLSGSGEQYF. The whole variable domain, remainder taken from reference TRBV7-7 and TRBJ2-7, is GAGVSQSPRYKVTKRGQDVTLRCDPISSHATLYWYQQALGQGPEFLTYFNYEAQPDKSGLPSDRFSAERPEGSISTLTIQRTEQRDSAMYRCASSLSGSGEQYFGPGTRLTVT.

The genes are TRBV7-2 and TRBJ2-1; 10 bases agree with TRBD2. The CDR3 has 15 amino acids. Germline V gene data show CDR1 as SGHTA and CDR2 as FQGNSA. The junction had 5 bases not matched to a gene; V was cut back by 5 bases and J by 4 bases. The CDR3 sequence is CASSPGLADYNEQFF. In DNA form, the CDR3 reads TGTGCCAGCAGCCCAGGACTAGCGGATTACAATGAGCAGTTCTTC.